Each of the 8 T cell receptor beta chains below was sequenced from the same sample in a study of T cells in localized non-small cell lung cancer. Clones were read by immunoSEQ multiplex PCR, and TCRdb kept only the in-frame ones, dropping some. The data show 75,000 to 95,000 clones, 80% to 90% seen once. The sample was peripheral blood, taken before any cancer treatment. The receptors here all came from a man aged 35-75 years with stage I squamous cell lung carcinoma.

This clone was seen a single time. The J gene is TRBJ1-2, the V gene TRBV29-1, with 7 bases lining up with TRBD1. CDR1 and CDR2 from the germline V gene are SQVTM and ANQGSEA. Germline trimming cut 7 bases from V and 4 bases from J; bases unmatched to any gene: 6. The CDR3 is 12 residues long. The CDR3 sequence: CSGVRDSYGYTF. CDR3 DNA: TGCAGCGGGGTTCGGGACAGCTATGGCTACACCTTC.

The chain links TRBV5-1 to TRBJ1-1; tentatively, D is TRBD1 (5 bases). The CDR3 consists of 15 residues. The germline CDR1 and CDR2 sequences are SGHRS and YFSETQ. Trimming stripped 0 bases from V and 4 bases from J, with 13 bases between. CDR3 loop: CASSLESLGVTEAFF. The CDR3 nucleotides are TGCGCCAGCAGCTTGGAAAGTTTGGGGGTCACTGAAGCTTTCTTT.

J is TRBJ2-1 and V is TRBV11-2; D ambiguous. This CDR3 has 12 residues. V lost 1 base, J lost 9 bases, and 7 bases lay in between. Germline lookup yields CDR1 SGHAT and CDR2 FQNNGV. Here the CDR3 reads CASSLVVGEQFF. Written as DNA, the CDR3 is TGTGCCAGCAGCTTAGTTGTGGGTGAGCAGTTCTTC.

J is TRBJ1-5 and V is TRBV19; 7 bases fit TRBD1. The CDR3 covers 14 residues. Losses at the gene ends were 5 bases for V and 4 bases for J; bases not matched to a gene: 5. Germline V lookup: CDR1 LNHDA, CDR2 SQIVND (reference sequence). The CDR3, as DNA: TGTGCCAGTAGTTTGGACAGGACTAATCAGCCCCAGCATTTT. This translates into CASSLDRTNQPQHF.

This clone was recorded once. The gene calls are TRBV18 and TRBJ1-1; 9 nucleotides agree with TRBD1. This CDR3 contains 15 residues. V was clipped by 3 bases and J by 7 bases; unmatched bases: 9. Germline CDR1 KGHSH, CDR2 LQKENI. CDR3 in amino acids: CASSPSGTGQIEAFF. The CDR3 region has the DNA TGTGCCAGCTCACCGTCAGGGACAGGGCAAATTGAAGCTTTCTTT.

The J gene is TRBJ1-2, the V gene TRBV7-8; D not certain. This CDR3 region has 15 residues. Germline V gene lookup returns CDR1 SGHVS and CDR2 FQNEAQ. V dropped 7 bases and J dropped 1 base, with 16 bases sitting between them. Here the CDR3 reads CASTKRGAHNYGYTF. The DNA of the CDR3 is TGTGCCAGCACCAAACGGGGAGCCCATAACTATGGCTACACCTTC.

The chain couples TRBV5-1 to TRBJ2-3, with D tentatively TRBD2 (6 bases). This CDR3 is 14 amino acids long. The germline gives CDR1 SGHRS, CDR2 YFSETQ. Trimming took 2 bases from V and 1 from J, leaving 8 bases between them. The CDR3 nucleotides read TGCGCCAGCAGCTTTAGCGGAGGCACAGATACGCAGTATTTT. This encodes CASSFSGGTDTQYF.

V is TRBV18 and J is TRBJ1-3, with 10 bases identical to TRBD1. Looked up from germline, CDR1 is KGHSH and CDR2 is LQKENI. V trimming: 1 base; J trimming: 2 bases; junction bases outside the gene matches: 23. CDR3 length: 23 amino acids. The CDR3 reads CASSPRIDVPGQGQKLTGNTIYF. Written as DNA, the CDR3 is TGTGCCAGCTCACCACGTATCGATGTCCCGGGACAGGGGCAAAAGCTTACTGGAAACACCATATATTTT.